A single sample is the source of the 29 T cell receptor beta chains below, sequenced in a study of long-term antiretroviral therapy in people with HIV. Assay version v3.0 of immunoSEQ was used, and it was run at survey level. The assay was immunoSEQ multiplex PCR, and TCRdb's table has in-frame clones only and misses some. The sample comprises 34,000 or so clones, 65% to 90% of which are singletons, and approximately 4.7% rests with the top ten. The specimen comprised unsorted PBMCs, sampled about 3.3 years after starting antiretroviral therapy. The receptors derive from a man aged 18-30 years with HIV.

This clone was detected only once. The V gene is TRBV6-1, the J gene TRBJ1-4, with D uncertain. CDR1 is MNHNS and CDR2 is SASEGT in the germline V gene. The CDR3 runs to 15 residues. V was trimmed by 7 bases and J by 2 bases, leaving 14 bases between them. The CDR3 nucleotides are TGTGCCAGCATCAAAGGTGGCACCACTAATGAAAAACTGTTTTTT. This gives the protein CASIKGGTTNEKLFF.

The rearrangement uses TRBV4-1 and TRBJ2-2; the match to TRBD1 covers 7 bases. This CDR3 is built from 17 residues. CDR1 is MGHRA, CDR2 YSYEKL, per germline. The trim removed 1 base at V and 3 bases at J, leaving 8 bases unmatched. This CDR3 reads CASSQGPGQYYTGELFF. In nucleotides, the CDR3 is TGCGCCAGCAGCCAAGGCCCGGGACAGTATTACACCGGGGAGCTGTTTTTT.

V gene TRBV4-1 combines with J gene TRBJ2-2; D gene ambiguous. This CDR3 is 12 amino acids long. The V end was cut by 4 bases, the J end by 9 bases, with 9 bases between. Germline V gene data show CDR1 as MGHRA and CDR2 as YSYEKL. The CDR3, as DNA: TGCGCCAGCAGCCGCAGTATGCGGGAGCTGTTTTTT. Translating gives CASSRSMRELFF.

The V call is TRBV5-6, the J call TRBJ1-1; D is undetermined. With 3 bases removed from V and 1 base from J, the gap between germline ends came to 10 bases. There are 14 residues in the CDR3. Germline lookup yields CDR1 SGHDT and CDR2 YYEEEE. The CDR3 region has the DNA TGTGCCAGCAGCTCATTCTCAGAGAACACTGAAGCTTTCTTT. Amino acids: CASSSFSENTEAFF.

This chain uses TRBV6-4 with TRBJ2-3; 10 bases line up with TRBD2. J lost 1 base, V lost 3 bases, and 1 base had no gene match. Germline V gene data show CDR1 as MRHNA and CDR2 as SNTAGT. There are 15 residues in the CDR3. In DNA, the CDR3 is TGTGCCAGCAGTGAAACTAGCGGGGGCACAGATACGCAGTATTTT. It encodes CASSETSGGTDTQYF.

V is TRBV28 and J is TRBJ1-1, with 11 positions matching TRBD1. The V and J ends lost 5 bases and 10 bases, in that order; junction bases with no gene match: 12. Germline V lookup: CDR1 MDHEN, CDR2 SYDVKM. This CDR3 comprises 15 residues. Here the CDR3 DNA reads TGTGCCAGCAGTCTAATCGGACAGGGGGCGGGGGTAGCTTTCTTT. Amino acids: CASSLIGQGAGVAFF.

The genes are TRBV5-1 and TRBJ1-4; no reliable D call. V was trimmed by 1 base and J by 0 bases, leaving 7 bases between them. The germline CDR1 and CDR2 sequences are SGHRS and YFSETQ. The length of the CDR3 is 15 residues. DNA for the CDR3: TGCGCCAGCAGCTTGTCAGACGCAACTAATGAAAAACTGTTTTTT. Its translation: CASSLSDATNEKLFF.

The table lists this clone with a count of one. The rearrangement uses TRBV5-1 and TRBJ2-7, with 8 nucleotides matching TRBD1. The V and J ends lost 4 bases and 6 bases, in that order; junction bases with no gene match: 9. The CDR3 has 14 residues. Germline V lookup: CDR1 SGHRS, CDR2 YFSETQ. This chain's CDR3 is CASSDWTGPSEQYF. The DNA of the CDR3 is TGCGCCAGCAGCGACTGGACAGGGCCCTCCGAGCAGTACTTC.

The table lists this clone with a few counts. This chain joins TRBV19 and TRBJ1-1, with D perhaps TRBD1 (6 bases). V lost 4 bases, J lost 4 bases, and 16 bases lay in between. This CDR3 has 15 amino acids. Germline V CDR1 and CDR2: LNHDA, SQIVND (reference sequence). CDR3 in amino acids: CASSTGQYSTTEAFF. The CDR3 DNA sequence: TGTGCCAGTAGTACCGGACAGTATTCGACCACTGAAGCTTTCTTT.

The chain combines TRBV19 with TRBJ2-1; possible D gene TRBD2, 6 bases. V was cut by 1 base and J by 3 bases, with 7 bases left in between. Germline assignment: CDR1 LNHDA and CDR2 SQIVND (reference sequence). This CDR3 is built from 14 residues. CDR3 coding DNA: TGTGCCAGTAGTATAGTCGGGGGCTACAATGAGCAGTTCTTC. Translation gives CASSIVGGYNEQFF.

This rearrangement joins TRBV28 to TRBJ2-1; perhaps TRBD1 as D (5 bases). The CDR3 totals 14 residues. CDR1 MDHEN and CDR2 SYDVKM come from the germline V gene. V gave up 7 bases and J gave up 5 bases, with 15 bases separating them. The CDR3 here is CASTTIDRHNEQFF. In DNA, the CDR3 is TGTGCCAGCACTACAATTGACAGACACAATGAGCAGTTCTTC.

In this sample, this clone turned up once. The chain links TRBV5-6 to TRBJ2-7; TRBD2 is a possible D gene (5 bases). Germline V lookup: CDR1 SGHDT, CDR2 YYEEEE. This CDR3 has 14 amino acids. V was trimmed by 0 bases and J by 5 bases, leaving 12 bases between them. The CDR3 bases are TGTGCCAGCAGCTTGGGTAGGGCGAGGGACGAGCAGTACTTC. Translated, it gives CASSLGRARDEQYF.

This clone was observed once. V and J are TRBV27 and TRBJ1-6; tentatively, D is TRBD1 (5 bases). The CDR3 sequence is 15 residues long. Looked up from germline, CDR1 is MNHEY and CDR2 is SMNVEV (reference sequence). Trimming removed 6 bases from V and 8 bases from J, with 17 bases in between. The DNA for the CDR3 is TGTGCCAGCAGAGTCACAGGCCCCGGGTATTCACCCCTCCACTTT. Protein: CASRVTGPGYSPLHF.

The rearrangement joins TRBV11-2 to TRBJ2-2, with no clear D. CDR3 length equals 14 residues. Germline values: CDR1 SGHAT, CDR2 FQNNGV. V gave up 6 bases and J gave up 6 bases, with 14 bases separating them. This CDR3 is CASRPIAVPGELFF. The CDR3, as DNA: TGTGCCAGCAGACCTATCGCGGTCCCCGGGGAGCTGTTTTTT.

The rearrangement links TRBV27 to TRBJ2-2; 10 nucleotides line up with TRBD1. The CDR3 spans 15 residues. The germline V gene encodes CDR1 MNHEY and CDR2 SMNVEV (reference sequence). The ends lost 5 bases at V and 8 bases at J; junction bases unmatched: 8. CDR3 protein: CASSVPGQGKGELFF. CDR3 DNA sequence: TGTGCCAGCAGTGTTCCGGGACAGGGGAAGGGGGAGCTGTTTTTT.

This chain joins TRBV14 and TRBJ2-7, with TRBD1 identical over 7 bases. V shed 3 bases, J shed 9 bases, and the junction held 14 bases outside the gene matches. The CDR3 is made up of 15 amino acids. Germline values: CDR1 SGHDN, CDR2 FVKESK. The CDR3 bases are TGTGCCAGCAGCCAGGATGGGTCGAGACAGGGCGTGCAGTACTTC. Amino acid sequence: CASSQDGSRQGVQYF.

The chain couples TRBV6-1 to TRBJ2-7; D remains ambiguous. This CDR3 spans 14 amino acids. V was trimmed by 3 bases and J by 3 bases, leaving 12 bases between them. The germline V gene has CDR1 MNHNS and CDR2 SASEGT. CDR3 amino acids: CASSEPDPYYEQYF. CDR3 coding DNA: TGTGCCAGCAGTGAGCCAGACCCTTACTACGAGCAGTACTTC.

This clone was observed once. This chain links TRBV21-1 with TRBJ2-3; the table names TRBD2, a call not compared with the DNA. TRBV21-1 is assigned pseudogene status. The CDR3 consists of 17 residues. For the CDR3, the DNA is TGTGCCAGCAGCAAAGCAACTAGCGGGACTGGGTCGGATACGCAGTATTTT. Protein product: CASSKATSGTGSDTQYF.

The CDR3 sequence: CASHLAGVYNEQFF. The CDR3 DNA reads TGTGCCAGCCATTTAGCGGGGGTTTACAATGAGCAGTTCTTC. V is TRBV6-1 and J is TRBJ2-1; 9 bases line up with TRBD2. Germline CDR1 reads MNHNS; CDR2 reads SASEGT. V shed 8 bases, J shed 4 bases, and the junction held 6 bases outside the gene matches. This CDR3 region has 14 residues.

Notes on this clone: One end of the junction is discordant with germline, which a read error may explain. The chain is built from TRBV5-5 and TRBJ2-7; D not resolved. Germline V CDR1 and CDR2: SGHKS, YYEKEE (reference sequence). This CDR3 has 13 residues. The CDR3 reads CASSLAMGYEQYF. CDR3 DNA: TGCGCCAGCAGCCTCGCCATGGGTTACGAGCAGTACTTC.

V is TRBV7-6 and J is TRBJ2-1, with D perhaps matching TRBD1 (6 bases). CDR3 length: 15 amino acids. The germline V and J ends were trimmed by 5 bases and 2 bases, with 13 bases remaining between them. Germline V gene sequence: CDR1 SGHVS, CDR2 FNYEAQ. CDR3 DNA: TGTGCCAGCAGCGTTGACTGGGGGCCCTACAATGAGCAGTTCTTC. Residues: CASSVDWGPYNEQFF.

The rearrangement links TRBV4-1 to TRBJ2-7; 9 bases map to TRBD2. Germline assignment: CDR1 MGHRA and CDR2 YSYEKL. The CDR3 has 17 residues. Trimming cost V 2 bases and J 0 bases; bases outside gene matches: 8. The CDR3 DNA sequence: TGCGCCAGCAGCCAAAGGAGCGGGGGGTCCAACTCCTACGAGCAGTACTTC. Translating gives CASSQRSGGSNSYEQYF.

V gene TRBV15 combines with J gene TRBJ2-3; 8 positions match TRBD2. There are 18 residues in the CDR3. J was trimmed by 3 bases and V by 0 bases; bases with no gene match: 11. CDR1 and CDR2 from the germline V gene are LNHNV and YYDKDF (reference sequence). CDR3 sequence: CATSRDPLAGGGTDTQYF. For the CDR3, the DNA is TGTGCCACCAGCAGAGATCCACTCGCGGGGGGCGGGACAGATACGCAGTATTTT.

V and J are TRBV7-2 and TRBJ2-5; TRBD2 matches 11 bases. Trimming took 1 base from V and 5 from J; bases not matched to a gene: 0. The CDR3 totals 14 residues. The germline gives CDR1 SGHTA, CDR2 FQGNSA. The CDR3, as DNA: TGTGCCAGCAGCTTAGGACTAGCGGGGGAGACCCAGTACTTC. Translating gives CASSLGLAGETQYF.

This sequence joins TRBV19 and TRBJ2-5; no firm D call. V lost 3 bases, J lost 4 bases, and 6 bases lay in between. The CDR3 runs 12 residues. Germline values: CDR1 LNHDA, CDR2 SQIVND (reference sequence). DNA of the CDR3: TGTGCCAGTAGTATCCCGGCAGAGACCCAGTACTTC. The encoded protein is CASSIPAETQYF.

J is TRBJ2-2 and V is TRBV9, with no clear D. Looked up from germline, CDR1 is SGDLS and CDR2 is YYNGEE. Trimming took 3 bases from V and 6 from J, leaving 6 bases between them. The CDR3 is 12 residues long. CDR3 DNA sequence: TGTGCCAGCAGCGCCCTGTCCGGGGAGCTGTTTTTT. Residues: CASSALSGELFF.

DNA for the CDR3: TGTGCCAGCAGCCGAGCTGGATCTAGCGTCCACGAGCAGTACTTC. It encodes CASSRAGSSVHEQYF. This sequence joins TRBV11-2 and TRBJ2-7; tentative D call: TRBD2 (6 bases). With 5 bases removed from V and 5 bases from J, the gap between germline ends came to 19 bases. This CDR3 is 15 amino acids long. CDR1 and CDR2 (germline): SGHAT, FQNNGV.

The rearrangement uses TRBV10-1 and TRBJ2-7; 8 bases are a match to TRBD1. The CDR3 runs to 15 residues. Germline trimming cut 7 bases from V and 2 bases from J; bases unmatched to any gene: 10. Germline V lookup: CDR1 WNHNN, CDR2 SYGVQD (reference sequence). This CDR3 is CASNLPGTGAYEQYF. The CDR3 DNA is TGCGCCAGCAATCTACCCGGGACAGGAGCCTACGAGCAGTACTTC.

V usage is TRBV7-6 and J usage is TRBJ1-2, with D possibly being TRBD1 (6 bases). The CDR3 has 13 residues. V shed 5 bases and J shed 5 bases, with 12 bases lying between them. Germline V gives CDR1 SGHVS, CDR2 FNYEAQ. CDR3 protein: CASSPRTDYGYTF. The CDR3 coding sequence is TGTGCCAGCAGCCCTCGGACAGATTATGGCTACACCTTC.